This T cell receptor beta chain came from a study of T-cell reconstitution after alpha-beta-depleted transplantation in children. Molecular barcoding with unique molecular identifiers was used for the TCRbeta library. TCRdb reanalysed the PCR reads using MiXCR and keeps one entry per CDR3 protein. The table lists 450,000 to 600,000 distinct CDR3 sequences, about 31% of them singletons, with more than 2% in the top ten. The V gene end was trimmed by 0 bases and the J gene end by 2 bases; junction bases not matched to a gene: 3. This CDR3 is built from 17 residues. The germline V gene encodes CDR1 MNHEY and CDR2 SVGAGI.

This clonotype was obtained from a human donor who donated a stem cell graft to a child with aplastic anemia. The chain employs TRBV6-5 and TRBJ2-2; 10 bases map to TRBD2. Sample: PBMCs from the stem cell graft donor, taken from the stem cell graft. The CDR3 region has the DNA TGTGCCAGCAGTTACTCCCCTAGCGGGGGTAACACCGGGGAGCTGTTTTTT. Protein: CASSYSPSGGNTGELFF.